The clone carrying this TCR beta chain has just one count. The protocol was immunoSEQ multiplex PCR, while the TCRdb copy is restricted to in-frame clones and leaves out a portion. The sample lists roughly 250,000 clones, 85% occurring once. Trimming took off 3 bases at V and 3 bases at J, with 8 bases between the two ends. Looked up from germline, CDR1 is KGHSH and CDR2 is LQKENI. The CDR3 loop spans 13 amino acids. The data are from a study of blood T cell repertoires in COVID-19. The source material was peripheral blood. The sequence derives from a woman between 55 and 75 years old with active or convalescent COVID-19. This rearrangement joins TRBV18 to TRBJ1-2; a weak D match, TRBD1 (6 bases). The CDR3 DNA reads TGTGCCAGCTCACCCCGACAGGACTATGGCTACACCTTC. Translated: CASSPRQDYGYTF.